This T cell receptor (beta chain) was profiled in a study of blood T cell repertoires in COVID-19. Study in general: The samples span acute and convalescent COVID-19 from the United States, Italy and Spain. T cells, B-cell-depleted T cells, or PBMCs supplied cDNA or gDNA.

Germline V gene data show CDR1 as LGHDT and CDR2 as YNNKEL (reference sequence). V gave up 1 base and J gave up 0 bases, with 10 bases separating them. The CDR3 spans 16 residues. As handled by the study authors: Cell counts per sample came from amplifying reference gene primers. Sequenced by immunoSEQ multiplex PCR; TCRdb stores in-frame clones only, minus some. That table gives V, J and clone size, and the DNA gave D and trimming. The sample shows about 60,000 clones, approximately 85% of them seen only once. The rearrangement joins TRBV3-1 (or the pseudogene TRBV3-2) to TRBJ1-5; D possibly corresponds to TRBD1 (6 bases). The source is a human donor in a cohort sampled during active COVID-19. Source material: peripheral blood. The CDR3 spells CASSQGTAISNQPQHF. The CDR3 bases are TGTGCCAGCAGCCAAGGGACAGCCATTAGCAATCAGCCCCAGCATTTT.